This is a list of T cell receptor beta chains from one sample in a study of blood T cell repertoires in COVID-19. The assay was immunoSEQ multiplex PCR, and TCRdb's table has in-frame clones only and misses some. The table shows nearly 250,000 clones, with more than 70% occurring only once. The sequencing sample was made of PBMCs or T cells enriched from blood (not recorded which). These receptor sequences come from a woman in her fifties or sixties who had recovered from COVID-19. The CDR3 runs from the conserved cysteine through the conserved F or W. Fields, in order: V gene, clone size, J gene, D gene, CDR3 protein, CDR3 DNA. The D gene is left open where the match is weak. Rows may omit the clone size; those that give it use once, few, many or a size class.

>TRBV3-1/TRBV3-2|-|TRBJ2-5|-
CASSRTDRTQYF
TGTGCCAGCAGCCGAACAGACAGGACCCAGTACTTC
>TRBV29-1|once|TRBJ1-1|-
CSAAEGGRDTEAFF
TGCAGCGCAGCCGAGGGGGGGCGGGACACTGAAGCTTTCTTT
>TRBV7-2|-|TRBJ2-1|TRBD1
CASSENRGRISNEQFF
TGTGCCAGCAGCGAAAACAGGGGGCGGATAAGCAATGAGCAGTTCTTC
>TRBV7-6|-|TRBJ2-1|TRBD1
CASSLGGQGYNEQFF
TGTGCCAGCAGCTTAGGGGGACAGGGTTACAATGAGCAGTTCTTC
>TRBV4-3|-|TRBJ1-2|TRBD1
CASSQDGQGNYGYTF
TGCGCCAGCAGCCAAGATGGACAGGGCAACTATGGCTACACCTTC
>TRBV6-5|-|TRBJ1-2|-
CASTTPGQKNYGYTF
TGTGCCAGCACCACTCCGGGACAAAAAAACTATGGCTACACCTTC
>TRBV6-9|-|TRBJ1-1|-
CASSSALDTEAFF
TGTGCCAGCAGTTCCGCCCTAGACACTGAAGCTTTCTTT
>TRBV19|-|TRBJ2-1|TRBD2
CASSMSSGGAAKQFF
TGTGCCAGTAGTATGTCTAGCGGGGGAGCCGCGAAGCAGTTCTTC
>TRBV18|-|TRBJ1-1|-
CASSPFEQTLNTEAFF
TGTGCCAGCTCACCCTTCGAACAGACCCTGAACACTGAAGCTTTCTTT
>TRBV5-1|-|TRBJ2-3|TRBD2
CASSLVPWTSGGSTDTQYF
TGCGCCAGCAGCTTGGTACCGTGGACTAGCGGGGGAAGCACAGATACGCAGTATTTT
>TRBV3-1/TRBV3-2|-|TRBJ1-2|TRBD1
CASSLGGDRTNYGYTF
TGTGCCAGCAGCCTTGGGGGGGACAGGACTAACTATGGCTACACCTTC
>TRBV29-1|-|TRBJ1-5|TRBD1
CSVGTGAGQPQHF
TGCAGCGTCGGGACAGGGGCCGGTCAGCCCCAGCATTTT
>TRBV7-8|-|TRBJ1-4|TRBD1
CASSLGAGRDRGREKLFF
TGTGCCAGCAGCTTAGGGGCCGGCCGGGACAGGGGGCGTGAAAAACTGTTTTTT
>TRBV28|-|TRBJ2-7|-
CASSRPRGTASYEQYF
TGTGCCAGCAGTCGCCCCCGCGGGACAGCTAGCTACGAGCAGTACTTC
>TRBV28|few|TRBJ1-5|-
CASKPRGAAVFEPQHF
TGTGCCAGCAAACCCCGGGGGGCCGCTGTCTTTGAGCCCCAGCATTTT
>TRBV6-5|-|TRBJ1-2|TRBD1
CASRPQGAGGYTF
TGTGCCAGCAGACCTCAGGGGGCGGGAGGCTACACCTTC
>TRBV7-2|-|TRBJ2-5|TRBD2
CASSLRRGVIETQYF
TGTGCCAGCAGCTTGAGGCGGGGGGTGATAGAGACCCAGTACTTC
>TRBV7-9|-|TRBJ2-3|-
CASSFYGDTQYF
TGTGCCAGCAGCTTTTACGGAGATACGCAGTATTTT
>TRBV12-3/TRBV12-4|-|TRBJ1-1|-
CASSLIDTEAFF
TGTGCCAGCAGTTTAATCGACACTGAAGCTTTCTTT
>TRBV5-5|-|TRBJ2-3|TRBD1
CASSQGTATDTQYF
TGTGCCAGCAGCCAGGGGACAGCCACAGATACGCAGTATTTT
>TRBV5-4|-|TRBJ2-2|TRBD1
CASSPGDSRTGELFF
TGTGCCAGCAGCCCCGGGGACAGTCGGACCGGGGAGCTGTTTTTT
>TRBV7-7|-|TRBJ2-5|TRBD2
CASSYTGGGRETQYF
TGTGCTAGCAGCTACACTGGGGGGGGAAGAGAGACCCAGTACTTC
>TRBV1|-|TRBJ2-4|-
CTSSQEGDPLIIQYF
TGCACCAGCAGCCAAGAAGGGGATCCCCTCATCATTCAGTACTTC
>TRBV4-1|-|TRBJ2-7|-
CASSLGLLSYEQYF
TGCGCCAGCAGCCTAGGACTTCTCTCCTACGAGCAGTACTTC
>TRBV7-2|-|TRBJ1-1|TRBD1
CASSTRTGNTEAFF
TGTGCCAGCAGCACCCGGACAGGGAACACTGAAGCTTTCTTT
>TRBV2|-|TRBJ1-5|TRBD1
CASRVSGQGSNQPQHF
TGTGCCAGCAGGGTGTCGGGACAGGGATCCAATCAGCCCCAGCATTTT
>TRBV3-1/TRBV3-2|-|TRBJ2-1|-
CASRLNTLAGEQFF
TGTGCCAGCAGGCTAAATACACTAGCCGGCGAGCAGTTCTTC
>TRBV3-1/TRBV3-2|-|TRBJ1-1|TRBD1
CASSMPRQGRTEAFF
TGTGCCAGCAGCATGCCCCGACAGGGAAGGACTGAAGCTTTCTTT
>TRBV27|-|TRBJ2-7|-
CASSPGGLFYEQYF
TGTGCCAGCAGTCCAGGGGGGCTTTTTTACGAGCAGTACTTC
>TRBV7-8|-|TRBJ1-6|-
CASSLALRLSSYNSPLHF
TGTGCCAGCAGCTTAGCGCTCAGGCTAAGCTCCTATAATTCACCCCTCCACTTT
>TRBV7-2|-|TRBJ1-5|TRBD1
CASSADRGLSRTQHF
TGTGCCAGCAGCGCAGACAGGGGGCTAAGTCGGACCCAGCATTTT
>TRBV28|-|TRBJ1-5|-
CASSWGGNQPQHF
TGTGCCAGCAGTTGGGGGGGCAATCAGCCCCAGCATTTT
>TRBV7-8|-|TRBJ1-3|-
CASRPRGSSGNTIYF
TGTGCCAGCAGACCTAGGGGGAGCTCTGGAAACACCATATATTTT
>TRBV4-2|-|TRBJ1-2|-
CASSQDLIRYTF
TGTGCCAGCAGCCAAGATCTTATCAGGTACACCTTC
>TRBV7-9|-|TRBJ2-1|-
CASSLAGGPRNEQFF
TGTGCCAGCAGCTTAGCGGGGGGGCCTCGGAATGAGCAGTTCTTC
>TRBV4-2|-|TRBJ1-1|-
CASSQSWSQTEAFF
TGTGCCAGCAGCCAGTCTTGGTCGCAGACTGAAGCTTTCTTT
>TRBV10-3|-|TRBJ2-7|TRBD2
CAISESVGGFEQYF
TGTGCCATCAGTGAGTCAGTCGGGGGGTTTGAGCAGTACTTC
>TRBV4-3|-|TRBJ2-7|TRBD2
CASSQDLRERGYEQYF
TGCGCCAGCAGCCAAGATCTGAGAGAGCGGGGCTACGAGCAGTACTTC
>TRBV18|few|TRBJ1-3|-
CASSPDSSGNTIYF
TGTGCCAGCTCACCGGACAGTTCTGGAAACACCATATATTTT
>TRBV11-3|-|TRBJ2-3|-
CASSLRTSSTDTQYF
TGTGCCAGCAGCTTAAGAACATCTAGCACAGATACGCAGTATTTT
>TRBV5-1|-|TRBJ1-2|TRBD1
CASTDLTGVYGYTF
TGCGCCAGCACCGATCTTACAGGGGTCTATGGCTACACCTTC
>TRBV5-4|-|TRBJ2-7|-
CASSYLAAEQYF
TGTGCCAGCAGCTACTTAGCGGCCGAGCAGTACTTC
>TRBV10-3|-|TRBJ2-7|TRBD1
CAIGRGPYEQYF
TGTGCCATCGGCAGGGGGCCCTACGAGCAGTACTTC
>TRBV5-5|-|TRBJ2-2|-
CASSPGGSGELFF
TGTGCCAGCAGCCCGGGGGGCAGCGGGGAGCTGTTTTTT
>TRBV9|-|TRBJ2-1|-
CASSVGGGVWDEQFF
TGTGCCAGCAGCGTAGGAGGGGGAGTTTGGGATGAGCAGTTCTTC
>TRBV6-5|-|TRBJ1-6|-
CASSYSLDPRNSPLHF
TGTGCCAGCAGTTACTCCCTAGATCCGCGGAATTCACCCCTCCACTTT
>TRBV25-1|-|TRBJ1-1|-
CASSDYLRGTEAFF
TGTGCCAGCAGTGACTACCTCCGCGGCACTGAAGCTTTCTTT
>TRBV4-2|once|TRBJ1-5|-
CASSQGTRSLQGPQHF
TGTGCCAGCAGCCAAGGGACAAGGAGTCTCCAAGGGCCCCAGCATTTT